The 31 T cell receptor beta chains given below trace back to one sample, sequenced in a study of shared T cell receptors in the human thymus. Sequencing used immunoSEQ multiplex PCR; TCRdb keeps in-frame clones, though not all of them. The sample carries under 450,000 clones, roughly 94% recorded once. Sequenced material: thymocytes. Receptors were obtained from a human donor.

Remarks on this clone: Other nucleotide sequences from this sample produce the same CDR3. J is TRBJ2-7 and V is TRBV28, with D possibly TRBD2 on 5 matching bases. The CDR3 runs 12 residues. The V end was cut by 7 bases, the J end by 2 bases, with 9 bases between. CDR1 is MDHEN, CDR2 SYDVKM, per germline. The CDR3 protein is CASKAEPYEQYF. The DNA of the CDR3 is TGTGCCAGCAAAGCGGAGCCCTACGAGCAGTACTTC.

The rearrangement links TRBV5-6 to TRBJ1-2; 9 positions match TRBD1. This CDR3 has 15 residues. In germline, CDR1 is SGHDT, CDR2 YYEEEE. Trimming took 4 bases from V and 5 from J; bases not matched to a gene: 9. The CDR3 sequence: CASSKDRGKGYGYTF. The DNA for the CDR3 is TGTGCCAGCAGCAAGGACAGGGGCAAAGGGTATGGCTACACCTTC.

The chain employs TRBV4-1 and TRBJ1-4; 7 bases map to TRBD1. Germline CDR1 reads MGHRA; CDR2 reads YSYEKL. The ends lost 0 bases at V and 2 bases at J; junction bases unmatched: 9. This CDR3 has 18 amino acids. The CDR3 DNA sequence: TGCGCCAGCAGCCAAGATCAGACAGGGCCTATGACTAATGAAAAACTGTTTTTT. Encoded protein: CASSQDQTGPMTNEKLFF.

In this sample, this clone turned up once. The genes are TRBV25-1 and TRBJ1-1, with D maybe TRBD1 (5 bases). The CDR3 runs 18 residues. Germline assignment: CDR1 MGHDK and CDR2 SYGVNS. Deletions cut 1 base from V and 4 bases from J, with 22 bases between. CDR3 sequence (DNA): TGTGCCAGCAGTGAATCGAGGAAGTACGATGGGGCTATCACTGAAGCTTTCTTT. It codes for CASSESRKYDGAITEAFF.

Here the CDR3 reads CASSLGGGRACTQYF. DNA of the CDR3: TGTGCCAGCAGCTTGGGAGGCGGGAGGGCCTGTACGCAGTATTTT. V and J are TRBV11-3 and TRBJ2-3; 9 nucleotides agree with TRBD2. CDR1 SGHNT and CDR2 YENEEA come from the germline V gene. The CDR3 runs to 15 residues. V trimming: 3 bases; J trimming: 8 bases; junction bases outside the gene matches: 9. Drawing the rest from reference TRBV11-3 and TRBJ2-3, the complete variable domain is EAGVVQSPRYKIIEKKQPVAFWCNPISGHNTLYWYLQNLGQGPELLIRYENEEAVDDSQLPKDRFSAERLKGVDSTLKIQPAELGDSAVYLCASSLGGGRACTQYFGPGTRLTVL.

The rearrangement uses TRBV7-9 and TRBJ2-1; D is unclear. This CDR3 spans 9 amino acids. V gave up 5 bases and J gave up 10 bases, with 3 bases separating them. Germline V lookup: CDR1 SEHNR, CDR2 FQNEAQ (reference sequence). The CDR3 coding sequence is TGTGCCAGCAGCCCCGAGCAGTTCTTC. Its protein product is CASSPEQFF. Combining the CDR3 with reference TRBV7-9 and TRBJ2-1 gives the whole variable domain DTGVSQNPRHKITKRGQNVTFRCDPISEHNRLYWYRQTLGQGPEFLTYFQNEAQLEKSRLLSDRFSAERPKGSFSTLEIQRTEQGDSAMYLCASSPEQFFGPGTRLTVL.

CDR3: CASSGAFSNQPQHF. For the CDR3, the DNA is TGTGCCTCGAGCGGGGCCTTTAGCAATCAGCCCCAGCATTTT. The chain links TRBV7-8 to TRBJ1-5; D may be TRBD1 (5 bases). V shed 11 bases and J shed 0 bases, with 14 bases lying between them. The germline V gene encodes CDR1 SGHVS and CDR2 FQNEAQ. The CDR3 runs to 14 residues.

The chain combines TRBV28 with TRBJ1-2; D is perhaps TRBD1 (6 bases). V shed 6 bases and J shed 5 bases, with 16 bases lying between them. The CDR3 totals 14 residues. Germline V gene sequence: CDR1 MDHEN, CDR2 SYDVKM. The DNA of the CDR3 is TGTGCCAGCAGAGAAAAACCAAGGGGGTATGGCTACACCTTC. This gives the protein CASREKPRGYGYTF.

V is TRBV6-4 and J is TRBJ2-6; 7 nucleotides align to TRBD2. V lost 4 bases and J lost 1; bases outside the gene matches: 4. In germline, CDR1 is MRHNA, CDR2 SNTAGT. This CDR3 has 16 residues. The CDR3 sequence: CASSVAGESGANVLTF. The CDR3 nucleotides read TGTGCCAGCAGTGTTGCGGGAGAATCTGGGGCCAACGTCCTGACTTTC.

The chain employs TRBV4-2 and TRBJ1-5; no firm D call. CDR3 length: 18 residues. Germline-derived CDR1 and CDR2 are LGHNA and YNFKEQ. V lost 1 base and J 7 bases, leaving 23 bases between the germline ends. The CDR3 loop reads CASSQVSLRQRRVQPQHF. For the CDR3, the DNA is TGTGCCAGCAGCCAAGTCTCGCTGCGGCAAAGGCGGGTCCAGCCCCAGCATTTT.

The chain combines TRBV5-1 with TRBJ2-4; no clear D. The CDR3 runs to 11 residues. The germline V gene has CDR1 SGHRS and CDR2 YFSETQ. V was trimmed by 0 bases and J by 8 bases, leaving 3 bases between them. The CDR3 protein is CASSLGHIQYF. CDR3 bases: TGCGCCAGCAGCTTGGGCCACATTCAGTACTTC.

V gene TRBV6-1 combines with J gene TRBJ2-5, with D tentatively TRBD2 (6 bases). V gave up 7 bases and J gave up 5 bases, with 8 bases separating them. The germline CDR1 and CDR2 sequences are MNHNS and SASEGT. The CDR3 totals 11 residues. The CDR3 sequence: CASNGGETQYF. The CDR3 coding sequence is TGTGCCAGCAATGGGGGGGAGACCCAGTACTTC.

The chain joins TRBV28 to TRBJ2-7; TRBD1 agrees at 8 bases. CDR1 is MDHEN and CDR2 is SYDVKM in the germline V gene. CDR3 length: 15 amino acids. V shed 7 bases, J shed 1 base, and the junction held 9 bases outside the gene matches. The CDR3 sequence: CASTKGTGCSYEQYF. In nucleotides, the CDR3 is TGTGCCAGCACAAAGGGGACAGGCTGTTCCTACGAGCAGTACTTC.

The V and J genes are TRBV7-9 and TRBJ2-2, with D perhaps matching TRBD2 (7 bases). CDR1 and CDR2 from the germline V gene are SEHNR and FQNEAQ (reference sequence). The CDR3 is 16 residues long. Trimming took 5 bases from V and 3 from J, leaving 16 bases between them. The CDR3: CASSPRGEGDTGELFF. The CDR3 DNA reads TGTGCCAGCAGCCCTCGAGGGGAGGGGGACACCGGGGAGCTGTTTTTT.

V is TRBV14 and J is TRBJ2-2; D perhaps matches TRBD1 (6 bases). The CDR3 totals 15 residues. V lost 4 bases to trimming and J lost 6 bases, with 15 bases between them. Germline V gene lookup returns CDR1 SGHDN and CDR2 FVKESK. This chain's CDR3 is CASSPHGTHSGELFF. The CDR3 DNA follows: TGTGCCAGCAGCCCCCATGGGACACATTCCGGGGAGCTGTTTTTT.

The genes are TRBV21-1 and TRBJ1-5; TRBD1 reflects the table's D call only, with no check against the DNA. TRBV21-1 is an annotated pseudogene. CDR3 length: 17 amino acids. The CDR3 DNA is TGTGCCAGCAGCAAAACGGGCGGACAGCTTAGCAATCAGCCCCAGCATTTT. This encodes CASSKTGGQLSNQPQHF.

The rearrangement joins TRBV27 to TRBJ1-1, with TRBD1 matching 7 bases. The CDR3 totals 13 residues. Germline CDR1 is MNHEY and CDR2 is SMNVEV (reference sequence). The V and J ends lost 4 bases and 5 bases, in that order; junction bases with no gene match: 4. The CDR3 DNA reads as TGTGCCAGCAGTTCCACAGGGGAGACTGAAGCTTTCTTT. It yields the protein CASSSTGETEAFF.

The chain recombines TRBV15 with TRBJ2-7; TRBD2 might be the D (5 bases). CDR1 LNHNV and CDR2 YYDKDF come from the germline V gene (reference sequence). The CDR3 sequence is 15 residues long. The V and J ends lost 1 base and 3 bases respectively, with 13 bases between them. The CDR3: CATSRVRPGDYEQYF. For the CDR3, the DNA is TGTGCCACCAGCAGAGTTCGGCCCGGGGACTACGAGCAGTACTTC.

The chain uses TRBV2 and TRBJ2-1; 8 bases line up with TRBD1. The CDR3 runs to 16 residues. Trimming at V came to 2 bases and at J to 8 bases, leaving 11 bases not matched to a gene. The V gene's germline CDR1 is SNHLY and CDR2 FYNNEI. CDR3 DNA: TGTGCCAGCAGTGAACTCCCCCAGGGGGCTATGGATGAGCAGTTCTTC. Amino acids: CASSELPQGAMDEQFF.

The chain is built from TRBV28 and TRBJ2-7; tentatively, D is TRBD2 (5 bases). V was cut by 5 bases and J by 1 base, with 15 bases left in between. The CDR3 is made up of 15 amino acids. Germline CDR1 and CDR2: MDHEN and SYDVKM. The CDR3 coding sequence is TGTGCCAGCAGTCACCCGGGTCTAGCTTCCTACGAGCAGTACTTC. Protein: CASSHPGLASYEQYF.

The rearrangement joins TRBV4-3 to TRBJ1-2; the D gene is possibly TRBD1 (5 bases). The CDR3 has 20 residues. Between the trimmed V and J ends, which lost 0 bases and 3 bases, there was a span of 26 bases. Germline loops: CDR1 LGHNA, CDR2 YSLEER. As DNA, the CDR3 is TGCGCCAGCAGCCAAGATAACCCCGGGGGAGCCGGGCACGGAGACTATGGCTACACCTTC. Translated: CASSQDNPGGAGHGDYGYTF.

The chain combines TRBV28 with TRBJ2-7, with D tentatively TRBD1 (6 bases). Germline CDR1 and CDR2: MDHEN and SYDVKM. V lost 3 bases, J lost 2 bases, and 14 bases lay in between. The length of the CDR3 is 15 residues. DNA for the CDR3: TGTGCCAGCAGTTTTGGACAGCCCGTCCCCTACGAGCAGTACTTC. Amino acid sequence: CASSFGQPVPYEQYF.

The V call is TRBV29-1, the J call TRBJ2-7, with TRBD1 identical over 11 bases. Germline V CDR1 and CDR2: SQVTM, ANQGSEA. Trimming at V came to 0 bases and at J to 5 bases, leaving 6 bases not matched to a gene. The length of the CDR3 is 15 residues. For the CDR3, the DNA is TGCAGCGTTGAAGATCTCTGGACAGGGGGCCACGAGCAGTACTTC. This codes for CSVEDLWTGGHEQYF.

The rearrangement uses TRBV15 and TRBJ2-4, with D tentatively TRBD1 or TRBD2 (6 bases each). With 0 bases removed from V and 7 bases from J, the gap between germline ends came to 13 bases. The CDR3 runs to 15 residues. CDR1 LNHNV and CDR2 YYDKDF come from the germline V gene (reference sequence). The CDR3 protein is CATSRDILGGNIQYF. For the CDR3, the DNA is TGTGCCACCAGCAGAGATATCCTAGGGGGGAACATTCAGTACTTC.

This chain links TRBV15 with TRBJ2-2; D gene ambiguous. V gave up 7 bases and J gave up 1 base, with 19 bases separating them. This CDR3 contains 17 residues. Germline CDR1 reads LNHNV; CDR2 reads YYDKDF (reference sequence). CDR3 in amino acids: CATKRVAGPGNTGELFF. The CDR3 region has the DNA TGTGCCACCAAGAGAGTAGCAGGCCCAGGGAACACCGGGGAGCTGTTTTTT. The complete variable domain, with remaining parts taken from reference TRBV15 and TRBJ2-2, reads DAMVIQNPRYQVTQFGKPVTLSCSQTLNHNVMYWYQQKSSQAPKLLFHYYDKDFNNEADTPDNFQSRRPNTSFCFLDIRSPGLGDTAMYLCATKRVAGPGNTGELFFGEGSRLTVL.

The chain is built from TRBV13 and TRBJ2-1; the D gene is possibly TRBD2 (6 bases). This CDR3 region has 21 residues. In germline, CDR1 is PRHDT, CDR2 FYEKMQ (reference sequence). The V gene lost 4 bases and the J gene lost 0 bases, with 28 bases spanning the gap. In DNA form, the CDR3 reads TGTGCCAGCAGCTCCTGGACTTTGACACTAGCCACCAAACTCTCCTACAATGAGCAGTTCTTC. Amino acids: CASSSWTLTLATKLSYNEQFF.

The rearrangement uses TRBV6-4 and TRBJ2-3; a weak D match, TRBD1 (5 bases). The CDR3 sequence is 16 residues long. Germline V gene data show CDR1 as MRHNA and CDR2 as SNTAGT. V lost 3 bases to trimming and J lost 3 bases, with 16 bases between them. The CDR3 DNA reads TGTGCCAGCAGTGAAGGGGCAGGGTCGAAGACAGATACGCAGTATTTT. This translates into CASSEGAGSKTDTQYF.

This chain links TRBV7-6 with TRBJ2-7; D might be TRBD2 (5 bases). Germline V gene data show CDR1 as SGHVS and CDR2 as FNYEAQ. Trimming took off 1 base at V and 6 bases at J, with 22 bases between the two ends. The CDR3 sequence is 17 residues long. The CDR3 loop reads CASSLDVLRQEVREQYF. The CDR3 DNA is TGTGCCAGCAGCTTAGATGTGCTTCGGCAGGAGGTCCGCGAGCAGTACTTC.

This chain links TRBV14 with TRBJ2-4, with TRBD1 identical over 7 bases. CDR3 size: 15 residues. With V trimmed by 3 bases and J by 4 bases, 6 bases remained unmatched. CDR1 is SGHDN, CDR2 FVKESK, per germline. The chain's CDR3 is CASSHGPGQKNIQYF. CDR3 sequence (DNA): TGTGCCAGCAGCCATGGACCGGGACAGAAAAACATTCAGTACTTC.

Written as DNA, the CDR3 is TGTGCCAGCAGGGGGGACAGGGGGCAAAGAAGCAATCAGCCCCAGCATTTT. As protein: CASRGDRGQRSNQPQHF. The chain couples TRBV28 to TRBJ1-5; 12 bases match TRBD1. The CDR3 extends over 17 amino acids. Looked up from germline, CDR1 is MDHEN and CDR2 is SYDVKM. V lost 6 bases to trimming and J lost 1 base; unmatched junction nucleotides: 7.

The chain is built from TRBV27 and TRBJ1-4, with D perhaps matching TRBD1 (5 bases). The CDR3 is 16 amino acids. The germline V and J ends were trimmed by 0 bases and 14 bases, with 22 bases remaining between them. CDR1 is MNHEY and CDR2 is SMNVEV in the germline V gene (reference sequence). The CDR3: CASSLSFRGSDWGLFF. The CDR3 bases are TGTGCCAGCAGTTTATCGTTCCGGGGGTCGGATTGGGGGCTGTTTTTT.